This TCR beta chain comes out of a study of early T cells in non-severe SARS-CoV-2 infection. Overall study: Alpha and beta chains were unpaired, from unsorted whole-blood bulk RNA. General study results and limits: VDJdb matches were skewed toward anti-spike CD8 T cell responses.

Attachment of unique molecular identifiers was made to individual cDNA molecules. Via MiXCR, TCRdb re-called the 5' RACE reads, giving one row per CDR3 protein. The sample records around 58,000 distinct CDR3 sequences, over 4% being singletons. This clonotype was recorded a few times. Its antigen is unidentified. V was shortened by 5 bases and J by 3 bases, with 20 bases between the two germline ends. CDR1 MNHNY and CDR2 SVGAGI come from the germline V gene (reference sequence). The CDR3 covers 16 residues. Sequencing was done on a sample of whole blood. This clonotype was obtained from an adult who was a healthcare worker with PCR-confirmed SARS-CoV-2 infection or an uninfected control (not recorded which). This sequence joins TRBV6-6 and TRBJ2-7; D may match TRBD1 or TRBD2 (5 bases each). CDR3 DNA sequence: TGTGCCAGCAGTACCTCGGGGCTCAGCACAGTCTACGAGCAGTACTTC. Amino acid sequence: CASSTSGLSTVYEQYF.